The clone carrying this TCR beta chain has ten or more counts. Antigen: not known. TCRdb recomputed calls from the RACE reads with MiXCR, one row per CDR3 protein. The sample holds about 92,000 distinct CDR3 sequences, approximately 11% seen once. Germline V lookup: CDR1 SGHTA, CDR2 FQGNSA. The CDR3 runs to 16 residues. The germline V and J ends were trimmed by 4 bases and 3 bases, with 19 bases remaining between them. This sample was included in a study of human T cells and chemical hapten exposure. Noted time point: patch test 3, about 24 weeks after DPC sensitization. Treatment in this sample: therapeutic diphenylcyclopropenone sensitization with weekly scalp DPC. At patch-test visits, sampling came before the patch test. Overall study results and limits: There was no change with DPC sensitization in TCRs above 1 in 1000 frequency. Donors in the study had alopecia, meaning their immune response may differ from healthy people's.

Specimen: whole blood, collected in connection with sensitization to the hapten diphenylcyclopropenone (DPC). The chain has TRBV7-2 and TRBJ2-7; D may match TRBD1 or TRBD2 (5 bases each). This clonotype was sampled from a woman in her 30s with alopecia areata. Some clones in this sample may be carry-over from other donors' samples. The CDR3 spells CASSYGADLTGYEQYF. CDR3 sequence (DNA): TGTGCCAGCAGCTACGGGGCAGACCTCACGGGCTACGAGCAGTACTTC.